This T cell receptor (beta chain) was retrieved from a study of ipilimumab plus nivolumab after autologous stem cell transplantation. Sequenced by immunoSEQ multiplex PCR; TCRdb stores in-frame clones only, minus some. The sample carries 84,000 or so clones, over 80% recorded once. Germline values: CDR1 SGHDT, CDR2 YYEEEE. V lost 0 bases to trimming and J lost 0 bases, with 7 bases between them. CDR3 length: 15 residues. With respect to this clone: Its target is unknown.

Through week 26, nivolumab 3 mg/kg IV was given weeks 1, 4, 7, 10, then biweekly. Notes on the study in general: Authors suggest TCR repertoire, Treg phenotype and gut microbiota support further study.

The genes are TRBV5-6 and TRBJ1-5; D not certain. Sample: PBMCs, taken in a trial of ipilimumab plus nivolumab as post-transplant consolidation. This receptor was identified in a male donor with diffuse large B-cell lymphoma. The CDR3 nucleotides are TGTGCCAGCAGCTTGGCCACGGCTAGCAATCAGCCCCAGCATTTT. This sequence encodes CASSLATASNQPQHF.